What follows are 26 T cell receptor beta chains derived from one specimen sequenced in a study of PD-1 blockade in classical Hodgkin lymphoma. Produced via immunoSEQ multiplex PCR; TCRdb's table is partial and in-frame only. The sample has fewer than 100,000 clones; 85% to 95% are singletons. The sample's time point: cycle 4 day 1 (C4D1), after 6 weeks of nivolumab. Relapses following autologous stem cell transplantation were seen in all patients, with brentuximab vedotin exposure varying. The sequencing here drew on peripheral blood mononuclear cells (PBMCs), taken before the fourth cycle of nivolumab. The source is a human donor with classical Hodgkin lymphoma.

This rearrangement joins TRBV5-4 to TRBJ2-1, with 7 bases that match TRBD2. V was pared by 3 bases and J by 7 bases, with 4 bases of the junction left unmatched. This CDR3 has 13 amino acids. The germline gives CDR1 SGHNT, CDR2 YYREEE (reference sequence). The CDR3 DNA reads TGTGCCAGCAGCTCGCCCGGGAGGAATGAGCAGTTCTTC. It is translated as CASSSPGRNEQFF.

This clone was seen a single time. This sequence joins TRBV11-2 and TRBJ2-5; possibly TRBD1 for D (5 bases). The CDR3 is 12 residues long. The germline V and J ends were trimmed by 6 bases and 5 bases, with 10 bases remaining between them. Germline CDR1 is SGHAT and CDR2 is FQNNGV. This CDR3 reads CASSRQWETQYF. The CDR3 DNA reads TGTGCCAGCAGTCGACAGTGGGAGACCCAGTACTTC.

The chain has TRBV2 and TRBJ2-1; 9 nucleotides agree with TRBD1. The CDR3 loop spans 13 amino acids. The junction had 10 bases not matched to a gene; V was cut back by 10 bases and J by 9 bases. Germline V gives CDR1 SNHLY, CDR2 FYNNEI. The CDR3 DNA sequence: TGTGCCACCCACCGGGACAGGGAGGTTGAGCAGTTCTTC. Translating it yields CATHRDREVEQFF.

This clone was detected once. The chain recombines TRBV14 with TRBJ1-4; D gene uncertain. The CDR3 is 18 amino acids. Germline loops: CDR1 SGHDN, CDR2 FVKESK. The ends were cut back, 2 bases at V and 8 bases at J, with 24 bases in the middle. The CDR3 DNA follows: TGTGCCAGCAGCCAATTACCACCTTTCTCCGAGGGCCGAGAAAAACTGTTTTTT. This encodes CASSQLPPFSEGREKLFF.

The V and J genes are TRBV29-1 and TRBJ2-7; D is uncertain. This CDR3 is 12 amino acids long. CDR1 is SQVTM and CDR2 is ANQGSEA in the germline V gene. The V end lost 4 bases, the J end lost 4 bases, and 11 bases lay between the germline ends. In DNA, the CDR3 is TGCAGCGTTGGTGGGCTCTCTTACGAGCAGTACTTC. Protein: CSVGGLSYEQYF.

V usage is TRBV5-4 and J usage is TRBJ1-2; 7 nucleotides match TRBD1. Losses at the gene ends were 2 bases for V and 4 bases for J; bases not matched to a gene: 5. The CDR3 spans 14 residues. Germline loops: CDR1 SGHNT, CDR2 YYREEE (reference sequence). The CDR3 loop reads CASSLPTGLYGYTF. DNA of the CDR3: TGTGCCAGCAGCTTACCGACAGGGCTCTATGGCTACACCTTC.

This clone occurred once. The rearrangement joins TRBV27 to TRBJ2-7; no reliable D call. With 0 bases removed from V and 4 bases from J, the gap between germline ends came to 7 bases. The V gene's germline CDR1 is MNHEY and CDR2 SMNVEV (reference sequence). The CDR3 is 13 residues long. Here the CDR3 reads CASSLSSQYEQYF. The CDR3 DNA follows: TGTGCCAGCAGTTTATCTTCACAGTACGAGCAGTACTTC.

The CDR3 spells CASSPAVTGANYGYTF. CDR3 sequence (DNA): TGTGCCAGCTCCCCCGCAGTCACAGGAGCTAACTATGGCTACACCTTC. The rearrangement links TRBV6-4 to TRBJ1-2, with D maybe TRBD1 (5 bases). The germline V gene has CDR1 MRHNA and CDR2 SNTAGT. The CDR3 is 16 residues long. The V and J ends lost 8 bases and 0 bases respectively, with 19 bases between them.

J is TRBJ2-7 and V is TRBV9; D perhaps matches TRBD2 (5 bases). Germline CDR1 SGDLS, CDR2 YYNGEE. The CDR3 is made up of 15 amino acids. The V end was cut by 0 bases, the J end by 2 bases, with 12 bases between. The CDR3 spells CASSVDLGDPYEQYF. DNA for the CDR3: TGTGCCAGCAGCGTAGATCTCGGGGATCCCTACGAGCAGTACTTC.

V and J are TRBV30 and TRBJ1-1, with TRBD1 as a possible D gene (6 bases). This CDR3 spans 14 amino acids. The V gene's germline CDR1 is GTSNPN and CDR2 SVGIG (reference sequence). With 4 bases removed from V and 1 base from J, the gap between germline ends came to 13 bases. The CDR3 DNA reads TGTGCCTGGATTTTACAGGGTAGGAACACTGAAGCTTTCTTT. It is translated as CAWILQGRNTEAFF. The full variable domain, completed using reference TRBV30 and TRBJ1-1, is SQTIHQWPATLVQPVGSPLSLECTVEGTSNPNLYWYRQAAGRGLQLLFYSVGIGQISSEVPQNLSASRPQDRQFILSSKKLLLSDSGFYLCAWILQGRNTEAFFGQGTRLTVV.

The chain carries TRBV27 and TRBJ2-1; the D gene is possibly TRBD1 (6 bases). This CDR3 contains 14 residues. Per the germline V gene, CDR1 is MNHEY and CDR2 is SMNVEV (reference sequence). The V and J ends lost 8 bases and 12 bases respectively, with 23 bases between them. The CDR3 loop reads CASGPGQTVTGQFF. CDR3 bases: TGTGCCAGCGGACCGGGACAAACCGTTACGGGGCAGTTCTTC.

The chain uses TRBV28 and TRBJ2-3, with no clear D. The CDR3 extends over 15 amino acids. Trimming took off 4 bases at V and 4 bases at J, with 15 bases between the two ends. The V gene's germline CDR1 is MDHEN and CDR2 SYDVKM. CDR3 nucleotide sequence: TGTGCCAGCAGTTGGGCCCCCGTTATCCCAGATACGCAGTATTTT. It yields the protein CASSWAPVIPDTQYF.

This clone was observed a handful of times. V and J are TRBV7-2 and TRBJ2-7; D not certain. The CDR3 sequence is 14 residues long. V shed 1 base and J shed 2 bases, with 9 bases lying between them. Germline assignment: CDR1 SGHTA and CDR2 FQGNSA. The CDR3 coding sequence is TGTGCCAGCAGCTTAGACCCAGTAACCTACGAGCAGTACTTC. Its protein is CASSLDPVTYEQYF.

The chain joins TRBV5-1 to TRBJ1-4, with a weak D call TRBD1 (5 bases). The CDR3 is 15 amino acids. V gave up 1 base and J gave up 8 bases, with 15 bases separating them. Germline CDR1 and CDR2: SGHRS and YFSETQ. The CDR3 DNA follows: TGCGCCAGCAGCTTGTCGGGGGATAGTCGAGAAAAACTGTTTTTT. Translation: CASSLSGDSREKLFF. Full variable domain (outside the CDR3, taken from reference TRBV5-1 and TRBJ1-4): KAGVTQTPRYLIKTRGQQVTLSCSPISGHRSVSWYQQTPGQGLQFLFEYFSETQRNKGNFPGRFSGRQFSNSRSEMNVSTLELGDSALYLCASSLSGDSREKLFFGSGTQLSVL.

The V call is TRBV6-4, the J call TRBJ1-4; 12 nucleotides line up with TRBD1. The germline V gene encodes CDR1 MRHNA and CDR2 SNTAGT. V lost 6 bases, J lost 8 bases, and 7 bases stayed unmatched. The CDR3 has 15 amino acids. CDR3 residues: CASSAGTGGEEKLFF. CDR3 in DNA: TGTGCCAGCAGCGCCGGGACAGGGGGCGAGGAAAAACTGTTTTTT.

This clone showed up just a few times. The chain carries TRBV5-1 and TRBJ2-1; D is possibly TRBD2 (6 bases). Trimming left V 9 bases short and J 2 bases short, with 15 bases between. The CDR3 has 14 residues. The germline V gene encodes CDR1 SGHRS and CDR2 YFSETQ. In DNA form, the CDR3 reads TGCGCCACGTCGGGGGACGGGACCTACAATGAGCAGTTCTTC. Translating it yields CATSGDGTYNEQFF.

This chain uses TRBV29-1 with TRBJ1-2, with 9 bases identical to TRBD1. Germline trimming cut 6 bases from V and 8 bases from J; bases unmatched to any gene: 19. This CDR3 spans 16 amino acids. Germline V gene data show CDR1 as SQVTM and CDR2 as ANQGSEA. This CDR3 reads CSVALTRTGAAEGYTF. The CDR3 nucleotides read TGCAGCGTCGCGCTTACTCGGACAGGGGCCGCGGAGGGCTACACCTTC.

This chain connects TRBV9 to TRBJ1-2, with 9 nucleotides matching TRBD1. With 0 bases clipped from V and 7 bases from J, the junction kept 10 bases outside the gene matches. Per germline, CDR1 SGDLS and CDR2 YYNGEE. There are 16 residues in the CDR3. The CDR3 is CASSVASGTGPSGYTF. The DNA of the CDR3 is TGTGCCAGCAGCGTAGCCTCCGGGACAGGGCCATCTGGCTACACCTTC.

The chain couples TRBV6-5 to TRBJ2-5; a weak D match, TRBD2 (6 bases). V lost 4 bases and J lost 1, with 16 bases in between. Germline CDR1 and CDR2: MNHEY and SVGAGI. The CDR3 length is 16 residues. The CDR3 bases are TGTGCCAGCAGTTTATACGAACCGGGACTCCAAGAGACCCAGTACTTC. Its translation is CASSLYEPGLQETQYF.

The rearrangement uses TRBV25-1 and TRBJ2-5, with D possibly matching TRBD2 (5 bases). Germline V gives CDR1 MGHDK, CDR2 SYGVNS. V lost 5 bases to trimming and J lost 1 base, with 14 bases between them. The CDR3 is 15 residues long. The CDR3, as DNA: TGTGCCAGCAGTCGTCCGGCCGGGATCCAAGAGACCCAGTACTTC. It codes for CASSRPAGIQETQYF.

The chain recombines TRBV11-2 with TRBJ1-1; no reliable D call. Germline V CDR1 and CDR2: SGHAT, FQNNGV. V was shortened by 0 bases and J by 5 bases, with 10 bases between the two germline ends. The length of the CDR3 is 14 residues. Here the CDR3 reads CASSLEIGITEAFF. DNA of the CDR3: TGTGCCAGCAGCTTAGAAATCGGGATTACTGAAGCTTTCTTT. The full variable domain, rest sourced from reference TRBV11-2 and TRBJ1-1, is EAGVAQSPRYKIIEKRQSVAFWCNPISGHATLYWYQQILGQGPKLLIQFQNNGVVDDSQLPKDRFSAERLKGVDSTLKIQPAKLEDSAVYLCASSLEIGITEAFFGQGTRLTVV.

Only one count was recorded for this clone. This chain links TRBV28 with TRBJ1-3, with 7 bases aligning to TRBD1. V lost 4 bases and J lost 1; bases outside the gene matches: 1. CDR1 is MDHEN, CDR2 SYDVKM, per germline. The CDR3 covers 14 residues. The CDR3 DNA is TGTGCCAGCAGTTCGGGACAGTCTGGAAACACCATATATTTT. It specifies CASSSGQSGNTIYF. Together with reference TRBV28 and TRBJ1-3, the CDR3 gives the full variable domain: DVKVTQSSRYLVKRTGEKVFLECVQDMDHENMFWYRQDPGLGLRLIYFSYDVKMKEKGDIPEGYSVSREKKERFSLILESASTNQTSMYLCASSSGQSGNTIYFGEGSWLTVV.

CDR3 amino acids: CASSWGQHTQYF. CDR3 in DNA: TGTGCCAGCAGTTGGGGACAGCATACGCAGTATTTT. This chain joins TRBV6-1 and TRBJ2-3, with TRBD1 identical over 7 bases. V lost 5 bases and J lost 7; bases outside the gene matches: 3. The germline CDR1 and CDR2 sequences are MNHNS and SASEGT. This CDR3 is 12 amino acids long.

The chain is built from TRBV4-1 and TRBJ1-5, with D tentatively TRBD1 (5 bases). Trimming took off 4 bases at V and 6 bases at J, with 22 bases between the two ends. CDR3 length equals 17 residues. Germline values: CDR1 MGHRA, CDR2 YSYEKL. This chain's CDR3 is CASSPGLGAGGFQPQHF. In DNA form, the CDR3 reads TGCGCCAGCAGCCCCGGGCTTGGGGCGGGCGGTTTTCAGCCCCAGCATTTT.

V usage is TRBV11-2 and J usage is TRBJ1-2; D may be TRBD1 (6 bases). The CDR3 runs to 15 residues. Looked up from germline, CDR1 is SGHAT and CDR2 is FQNNGV. The V end was cut by 3 bases, the J end by 6 bases, with 17 bases between. The CDR3 DNA reads TGTGCCAGCAGCTTGGACAACAGGGCCCCTCATGGCTACACCTTC. This codes for CASSLDNRAPHGYTF. The whole variable domain, filled in from reference TRBV11-2 and TRBJ1-2, reads EAGVAQSPRYKIIEKRQSVAFWCNPISGHATLYWYQQILGQGPKLLIQFQNNGVVDDSQLPKDRFSAERLKGVDSTLKIQPAKLEDSAVYLCASSLDNRAPHGYTFGSGTRLTVV.

The genes are TRBV27 and TRBJ1-1, with TRBD1 as a possible D gene (6 bases). CDR1 MNHEY and CDR2 SMNVEV come from the germline V gene (reference sequence). Trimming removed 4 bases at V and 1 base at J, with 13 bases between. The CDR3 sequence is 15 residues long. The DNA for the CDR3 is TGTGCCAGCAGTTATCAGGGGCGGGGGAACACTGAAGCTTTCTTT. Its translation is CASSYQGRGNTEAFF.